This T cell receptor (beta chain) is from a study of human T cells and chemical hapten exposure. Study-level background: Sensitizing treatment utilized 2% DPC over a roughly 2 cm by roughly 2 cm portion of upper inner arm skin.

Germline CDR1 and CDR2: MNHEY and SVGEGT. CDR3 length equals 16 residues. Between the trimmed V and J ends, which lost 9 bases and 10 bases, there was a span of 28 bases. Time point given: patch test 3, about 24 weeks after DPC sensitization. Described treatment: therapeutic diphenylcyclopropenone sensitization with weekly scalp DPC. Participating donors were patients with alopecia, aged 18 to 70 years, considered appropriate candidates for DPC. In TCRdb, the RACE reads were re-called with MiXCR into one record per CDR3 protein. The table records some 180,000 distinct CDR3 sequences, about 25% of them present only once.

The J gene is TRBJ2-1, the V gene TRBV6-2 or TRBV6-3; tentative D call: TRBD2 (5 bases). The input for sequencing was whole blood, taken in connection with sensitization to the hapten diphenylcyclopropenone (DPC). The TCR was taken from a woman aged 40 to 50 with alopecia areata. Some clones in this sample may be carry-over from other donors' samples. CDR3 nucleotides: TGTGCCAGAGGGTCTACCGCAGGTAAGTCCGGAGGCGAGCAGTTCTTC. Translation: CARGSTAGKSGGEQFF.